This T cell receptor beta chain was captured by sequencing in a study of blood T cell repertoires in COVID-19. Across the study: The study drew acute and convalescent COVID-19 samples from the United States, Italy and Spain. In each case, the material was cDNA or gDNA derived from T cells, B-cell-depleted T cells, or PBMCs.

Per the study methods: Counts of nucleated cells, estimated from reference gene primer amplification, were obtained. Assay: immunoSEQ multiplex PCR; the TCRdb copy retains only in-frame clones and omits some. The V and J calls and clone size come from that table; D and trimming were worked out from the DNA. The sample gives approximately 350,000 clones, around 83% of which show up once; around 3% is in the top ten. The CDR3 extends over 15 amino acids. J gave up 4 bases and V 1 base, and 3 bases lay outside the gene matches. CDR1 SGHAT and CDR2 FQNNGV come from the germline V gene. The J gene is TRBJ2-1, the V gene TRBV11-2, with 8 bases matching TRBD2. The TCR sequence derives from a man between 25 and 39 years old with active or convalescent COVID-19. Sequencing was performed on peripheral blood. DNA of the CDR3: TGTGCCAGCAGCTTAGTCACTAGCGGTTACAATGAGCAGTTCTTC. Protein: CASSLVTSGYNEQFF.